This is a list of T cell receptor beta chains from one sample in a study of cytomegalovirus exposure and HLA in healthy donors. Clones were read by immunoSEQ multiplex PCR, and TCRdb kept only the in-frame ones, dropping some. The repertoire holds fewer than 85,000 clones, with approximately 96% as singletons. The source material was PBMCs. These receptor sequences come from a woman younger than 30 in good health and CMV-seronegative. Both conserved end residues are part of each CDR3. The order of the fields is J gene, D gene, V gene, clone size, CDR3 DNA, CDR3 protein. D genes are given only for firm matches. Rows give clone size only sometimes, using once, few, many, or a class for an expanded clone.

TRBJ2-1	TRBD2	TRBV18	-	TGTGCCAGCTCAAGACCGGGACTAGCCAACAATGAGCAGTTCTTC	CASSRPGLANNEQFF
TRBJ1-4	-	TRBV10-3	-	TGTGCCATCAGTGTCGGTATTAATGAAAAACTGTTTTTT	CAISVGINEKLFF
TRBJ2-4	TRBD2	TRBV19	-	TGTGCCAGTAGTATCGGGGGGAACGAAAACATTCAGTACTTC	CASSIGGNENIQYF
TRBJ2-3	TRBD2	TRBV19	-	TGTGCCAGTAGTACAGGGACTAGCGGGAGTTGGGATACGCAGTATTTT	CASSTGTSGSWDTQYF
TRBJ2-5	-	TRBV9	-	TGTGCCAGCAGCCTACGGGGAGAGACCCAGTACTTC	CASSLRGETQYF
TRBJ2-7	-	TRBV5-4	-	TGTGCCAGCAGCTTGGGCCAGGGGACGGAAATCTACGAGCAGTACTTC	CASSLGQGTEIYEQYF
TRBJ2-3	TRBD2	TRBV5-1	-	TGCGCCAGCAGCCAAGCGGGAGGCTTAACAGATACGCAGTATTTT	CASSQAGGLTDTQYF
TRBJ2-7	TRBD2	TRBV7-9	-	TGTGCCAGCAGCTTAGCGCTAGCGGCCTACGAGCAGTACTTC	CASSLALAAYEQYF
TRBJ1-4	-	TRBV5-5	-	TGTGCCAGCAGCTTTATGTCGTACAGCTCCAAAACTAATGAAAAACTGTTTTTT	CASSFMSYSSKTNEKLFF
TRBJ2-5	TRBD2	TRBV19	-	TGTGCCAGTAGTCCGGACCCAAACCGACTAGCGGGAGAGGAGACCCAGTACTTC	CASSPDPNRLAGEETQYF
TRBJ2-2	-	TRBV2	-	TGTGCCAGTGGGGGCGGGGGCGCTGGCACCGGGGAGCTGTTTTTT	CASGGGGAGTGELFF
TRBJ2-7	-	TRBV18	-	TGTGCCAGCTCACCGGTAGAAGAGAACGAGCAGTACTTC	CASSPVEENEQYF
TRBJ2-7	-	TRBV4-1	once	TGCGCCAGCAGCCAAGATGGGGCAGGGAACTACGAGCAGTACTTC	CASSQDGAGNYEQYF
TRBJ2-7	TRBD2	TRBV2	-	TGTGCCAGTGGAGAGGGGCGGGAGAGGAACTACGAGCAGTACTTC	CASGEGRERNYEQYF
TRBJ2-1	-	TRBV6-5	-	TGTGCCAGCAGTTACTCGGTCAGGGGCGCTTGGAATGAGCAGTTCTTC	CASSYSVRGAWNEQFF
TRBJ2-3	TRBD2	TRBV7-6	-	TGTGCCAGCAGCTTAGCGGGAGGGTATGATACGCAGTATTTT	CASSLAGGYDTQYF
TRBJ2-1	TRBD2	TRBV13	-	TGTGCCAGCGTAATCGGGCGGGAGGCCTCCTACAATGAGCAGTTCTTC	CASVIGREASYNEQFF
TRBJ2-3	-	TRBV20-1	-	TGCAGTCCGGAGGACCCGCAGTATTTT	CSPEDPQYF
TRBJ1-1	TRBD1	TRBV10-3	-	TGTGCCTCGCGAACGGGACAGAAAGTTGAAGCTTTCTTT	CASRTGQKVEAFF
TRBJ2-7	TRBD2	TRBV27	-	TGTGCCAGCAGTAGTGGGACTAGCTACGAGCAGTACTTC	CASSSGTSYEQYF
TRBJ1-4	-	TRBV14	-	TGTGCCAGCAGCCAAGAGGGGGGACTTCCCCGTGGTGAAAAACTGTTTTTT	CASSQEGGLPRGEKLFF
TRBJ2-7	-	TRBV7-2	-	TGTGCCAGCAGCCCCCGCTGGGGAGAAGGGTATTACGAGCAGTACTTC	CASSPRWGEGYYEQYF
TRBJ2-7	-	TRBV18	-	TGTGCCAGCTCACCCTCCTCGCAGGGTAAGTTCTACGAGCAGTACTTC	CASSPSSQGKFYEQYF
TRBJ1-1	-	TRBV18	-	TGTGCCAGCTCACCAAACGCGAGGAACACTGAAGCTTTCTTT	CASSPNARNTEAFF
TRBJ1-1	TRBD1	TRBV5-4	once	TGTGCCAGCAGCCCCAGGGGGCCCTCGAACACTGAAGCTTTCTTT	CASSPRGPSNTEAFF
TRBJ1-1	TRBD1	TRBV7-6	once	TGTGCCAGCAGCCCTGGGACAGGAGATGAAGCTTTCTTT	CASSPGTGDEAFF
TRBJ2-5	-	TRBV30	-	TGTGCCTGGAGTGTAGGCGGGACCTTCCAAGAGACCCAGTACTTC	CAWSVGGTFQETQYF
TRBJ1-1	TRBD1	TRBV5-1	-	TGCGCCAGCAGCTTCAAACGACAGGGCGGTACTGAAGCTTTCTTT	CASSFKRQGGTEAFF
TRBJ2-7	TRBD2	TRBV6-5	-	TGTGCCAGCAAGGCGGCGGGAGTCTCCGCCTACGAGCAGTACTTC	CASKAAGVSAYEQYF
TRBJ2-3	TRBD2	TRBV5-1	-	TGCGCCAGCAGCTTGGTGGCGGGAGGGCCGGGGGATACGCAGTATTTT	CASSLVAGGPGDTQYF
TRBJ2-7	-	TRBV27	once	TGTGCCAGCAGTCCTATCTCCTACGAGCAGTACTTC	CASSPISYEQYF
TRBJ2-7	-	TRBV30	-	TGTGCCTGGAGTGTACTTCCCTACGAGCAGTACTTC	CAWSVLPYEQYF